This T cell receptor (beta chain) was captured in a study of T cell responses to AZD1222 COVID-19 vaccine. Sequencing used immunoSEQ multiplex PCR; TCRdb keeps in-frame clones, though not all of them. The data show some 150,000 clones, under 95% seen once. CDR1 is SGHRS and CDR2 is YFSETQ in the germline V gene. The ends were cut back, 3 bases at V and 3 bases at J, with 9 bases in the middle. This CDR3 has 13 residues. J is TRBJ2-5 and V is TRBV5-1; possible D gene TRBD2, 7 bases. Sequenced here: peripheral blood, sampled on day 0 of MenACWY control vaccination. The source is an adult in good health. The CDR3 protein is CASSWGGEETQYF. As DNA, the CDR3 is TGCGCCAGCAGCTGGGGGGGCGAAGAGACCCAGTACTTC.